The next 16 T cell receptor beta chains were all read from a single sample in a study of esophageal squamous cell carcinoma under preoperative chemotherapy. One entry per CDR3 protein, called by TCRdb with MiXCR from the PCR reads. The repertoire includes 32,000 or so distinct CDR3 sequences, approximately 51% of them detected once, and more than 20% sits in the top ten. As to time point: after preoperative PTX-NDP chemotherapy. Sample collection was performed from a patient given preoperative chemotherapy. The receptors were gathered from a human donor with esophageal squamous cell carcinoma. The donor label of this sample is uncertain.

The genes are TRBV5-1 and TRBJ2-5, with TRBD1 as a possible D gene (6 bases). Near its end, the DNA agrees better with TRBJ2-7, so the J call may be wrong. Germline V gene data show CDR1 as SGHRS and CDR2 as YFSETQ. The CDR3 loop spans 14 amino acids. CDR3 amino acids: CASSRKQGPHEQYF. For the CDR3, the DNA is TGCGCCAGCAGCAGAAAGCAGGGGCCCCACGAGCAGTACTTC.

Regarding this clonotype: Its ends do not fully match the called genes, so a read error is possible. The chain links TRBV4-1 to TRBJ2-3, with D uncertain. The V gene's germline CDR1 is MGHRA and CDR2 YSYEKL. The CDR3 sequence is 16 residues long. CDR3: CASRQAWRGAKNMQYF. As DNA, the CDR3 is TGCGCCAGCCGCCAAGCGTGGCGTGGAGCCAAAAATATGCAGTATTTC.

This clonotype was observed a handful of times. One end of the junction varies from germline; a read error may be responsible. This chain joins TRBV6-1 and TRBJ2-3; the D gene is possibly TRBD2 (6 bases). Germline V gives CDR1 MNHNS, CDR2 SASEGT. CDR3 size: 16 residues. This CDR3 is CASSRNQGGGADTQYF. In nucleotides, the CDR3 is TGTGCCAGCAGTCGCAACCAGGGCGGCGGGGCAGATACCCAGTATTTT.

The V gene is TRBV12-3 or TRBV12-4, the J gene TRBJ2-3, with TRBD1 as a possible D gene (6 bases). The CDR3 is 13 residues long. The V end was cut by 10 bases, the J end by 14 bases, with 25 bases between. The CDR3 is CAIRQGSAGALYF. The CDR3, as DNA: TGTGCCATCCGGCAGGGGTCCGCCGGTGCGCTGTATTTT.

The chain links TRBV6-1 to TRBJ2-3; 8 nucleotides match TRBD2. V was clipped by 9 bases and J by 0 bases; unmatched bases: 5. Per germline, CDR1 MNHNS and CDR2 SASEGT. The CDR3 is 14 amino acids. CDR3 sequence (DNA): TGTGCCAGTGGGGTAGCGGGAAGCACAGATACGCAGTATTTT. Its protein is CASGVAGSTDTQYF.

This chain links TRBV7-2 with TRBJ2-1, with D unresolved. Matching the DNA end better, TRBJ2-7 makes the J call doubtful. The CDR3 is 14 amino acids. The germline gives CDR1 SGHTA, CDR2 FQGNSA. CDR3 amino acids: CASSPTWWAGEQYF. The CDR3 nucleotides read TGTGCCAGCAGCCCGACGTGGTGGGCTGGTGAGCAGTACTTC.

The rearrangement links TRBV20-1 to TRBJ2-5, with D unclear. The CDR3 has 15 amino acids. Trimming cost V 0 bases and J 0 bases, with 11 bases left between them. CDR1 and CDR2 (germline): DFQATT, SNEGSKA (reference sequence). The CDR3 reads CSARDVKTYQETQYF. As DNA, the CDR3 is TGCAGTGCTAGAGATGTGAAGACCTACCAAGAGACCCAGTACTTC.

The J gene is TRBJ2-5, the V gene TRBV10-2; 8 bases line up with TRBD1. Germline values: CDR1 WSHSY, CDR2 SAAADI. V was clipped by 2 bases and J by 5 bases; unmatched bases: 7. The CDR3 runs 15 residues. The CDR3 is CASSEGDRRGETQYF. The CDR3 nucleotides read TGCGCCAGCAGTGAGGGGGACAGGAGAGGGGAGACCCAGTACTTC.

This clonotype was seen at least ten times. The CDR3 region is CASSDLGGGYNEQFF. The CDR3 nucleotides are TGTGCCAGCAGTGACTTGGGGGGGGGGTACAATGAGCAGTTCTTC. The V call is TRBV6-4, the J call TRBJ2-1; 7 positions match TRBD2. The CDR3 totals 15 residues. The germline gives CDR1 MRHNA, CDR2 SNTAGT. Trimming took 1 base from V and 4 from J; bases not matched to a gene: 4.

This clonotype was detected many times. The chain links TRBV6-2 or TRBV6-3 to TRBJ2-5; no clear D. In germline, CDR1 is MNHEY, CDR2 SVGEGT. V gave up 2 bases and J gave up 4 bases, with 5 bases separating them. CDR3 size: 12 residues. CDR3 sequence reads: CASSYVGETQYF. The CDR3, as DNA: TGTGCCAGCAGTTACGTAGGAGAGACCCAGTACTTC.

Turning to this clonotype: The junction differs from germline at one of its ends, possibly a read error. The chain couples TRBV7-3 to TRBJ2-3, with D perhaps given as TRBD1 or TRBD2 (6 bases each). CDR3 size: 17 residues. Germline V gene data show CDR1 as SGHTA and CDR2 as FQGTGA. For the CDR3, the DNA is TGTGCCAGCAGCGCCGAGCTCGGGGGCCGTGACCAAGATACGCAGTACTTT. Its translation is CASSAELGGRDQDTQYF.

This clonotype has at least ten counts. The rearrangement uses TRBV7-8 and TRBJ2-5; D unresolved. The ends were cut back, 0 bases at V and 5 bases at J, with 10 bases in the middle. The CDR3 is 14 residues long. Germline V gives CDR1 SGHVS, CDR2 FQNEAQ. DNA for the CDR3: TGTGCCAGCAGCTTAGCTTCCGGGTCCGAGACCCAGTACTTC. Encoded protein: CASSLASGSETQYF.

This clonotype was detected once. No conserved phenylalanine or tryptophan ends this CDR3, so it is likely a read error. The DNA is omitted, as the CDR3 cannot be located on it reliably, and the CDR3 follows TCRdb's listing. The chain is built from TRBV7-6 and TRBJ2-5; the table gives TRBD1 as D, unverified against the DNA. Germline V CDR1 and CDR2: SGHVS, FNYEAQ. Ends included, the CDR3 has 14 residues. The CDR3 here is CASSLPLAPETQHS.

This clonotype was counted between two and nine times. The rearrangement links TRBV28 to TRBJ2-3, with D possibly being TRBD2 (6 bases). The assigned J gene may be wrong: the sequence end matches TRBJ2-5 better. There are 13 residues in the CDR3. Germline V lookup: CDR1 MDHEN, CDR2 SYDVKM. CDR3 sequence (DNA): TGTGCCAGCAGTTGGGGAGCCGGGGGGACCCAGTACTTC. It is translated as CASSWGAGGTQYF.

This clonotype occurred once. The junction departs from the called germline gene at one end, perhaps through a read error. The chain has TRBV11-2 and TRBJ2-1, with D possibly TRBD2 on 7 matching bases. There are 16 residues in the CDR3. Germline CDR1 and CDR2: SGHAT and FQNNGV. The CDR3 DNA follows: TGTGCGAGCCGCGTAGGGGGGGGGGGTGTCACAAACACGCAGTATTTC. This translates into CASRVGGGGVTNTQYF.

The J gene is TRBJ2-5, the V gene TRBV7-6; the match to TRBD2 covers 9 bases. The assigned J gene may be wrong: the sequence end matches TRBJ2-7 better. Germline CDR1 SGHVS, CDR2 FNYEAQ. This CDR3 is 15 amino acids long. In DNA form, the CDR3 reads TGTGCCAGCAGCTTACTCGCGGGAGGGTGGGACGAGCAGTACTTC. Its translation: CASSLLAGGWDEQYF.